This entry concerns a single TCR beta chain. Antigen specificity is unknown. Genomic DNA of every subset was divided equally among multiple immunoSEQ plates. TCRdb keeps only in-frame clones here, not all; method: immunoSEQ multiplex PCR. There are some 2,100,000 clones in the sample; about 93% occur only once, and about 1.8% lies in the top ten. This sample was taken from a study of shared clonotypes between healthy human individuals. CD8 cells classed as naive were CD45RO-negative and positively selected for CCR7, excluding terminally differentiated effector memory CD45RA+ cells. Study-wide findings and caveats: Generation probabilities of non-shared clonotypes were lower (relative to those shared by all four donors).

The origin of this receptor is a man aged 18-30 years in good health. Some clones in this sample may be carry-over from other donors' samples. The sequenced material came from naive CD8+ T cells from PBMCs.

The CDR3 DNA reads TGTGCCAGCAGTGTGGGGGATCAGCCCCAGCATTTT. Translated: CASSVGDQPQHF. J is TRBJ1-5 and V is TRBV2; D possibly corresponds to TRBD1 (5 bases). The V gene's germline CDR1 is SNHLY and CDR2 FYNNEI. V lost 4 bases to trimming and J lost 5 bases, with 6 bases between them. The CDR3 length is 12 residues.